This entry lists 12 T cell receptor beta chains sequenced from one sample in a study of T-cell reconstitution after alpha-beta-depleted transplantation in children. The authors prepared the TCRbeta library with unique molecular identifiers. TCRdb reanalysed the PCR reads using MiXCR and keeps one entry per CDR3 protein. The data show about 870,000 distinct CDR3 sequences, roughly 16% seen once. Here the sequenced sample was PBMCs, mostly from graft donor cells, taken 360 days after TCRalphabeta/CD19-depleted stem cell transplant. The receptor set was obtained from a male patient between 5 and 17 years old who had a stem cell transplant for acute lymphoblastic leukemia, so the T cells may come from the graft donor.

The chain combines TRBV12-3 or TRBV12-4 with TRBJ2-2; D might be TRBD2 (6 bases). The CDR3 consists of 18 residues. The V end lost 1 base, the J end lost 1 base, and 16 bases lay between the germline ends. In nucleotides, the CDR3 is TGTGCCAGCAGTTTAGAGGATATGGGGGACTTGAACACCGGGGAGCTGTTTTTT. Translation gives CASSLEDMGDLNTGELFF.

In this sample, this clonotype turned up a few times. The chain recombines TRBV29-1 with TRBJ1-1, with 7 bases fitting TRBD1. Germline CDR1 reads SQVTM; CDR2 reads ANQGSEA. Trimming cost V 2 bases and J 3 bases; bases outside gene matches: 3. This CDR3 region has 13 residues. The CDR3 protein is CSVESDRDTEAFF. The CDR3 coding sequence is TGCAGCGTTGAATCCGACAGGGACACTGAAGCTTTCTTT.

This clonotype was seen at least ten times. This sequence joins TRBV4-2 and TRBJ2-1; the D is unclear. From germline, CDR1 is LGHNA and CDR2 YNFKEQ. The CDR3 contains 13 residues. The V end lost 2 bases, the J end lost 6 bases, and 8 bases lay between the germline ends. The CDR3 protein is CASSQSPANEQFF. DNA for the CDR3: TGTGCCAGCAGCCAATCTCCGGCCAATGAGCAGTTCTTC.

This clonotype was counted many times. The chain couples TRBV5-1 to TRBJ2-1; D is possibly TRBD2 (6 bases). The CDR3 has 13 residues. In germline, CDR1 is SGHRS, CDR2 YFSETQ. V gave up 5 bases and J gave up 7 bases, with 13 bases separating them. CDR3 in amino acids: CASRLARKNEQFF. The CDR3 nucleotides read TGCGCCAGCAGGCTAGCGAGGAAGAATGAGCAGTTCTTC.

This clonotype was detected only a few times. This chain joins TRBV18 and TRBJ2-7; no clear D. This CDR3 region has 14 residues. The ends were cut back, 0 bases at V and 1 base at J, with 7 bases in the middle. Looked up from germline, CDR1 is KGHSH and CDR2 is LQKENI. CDR3 loop: CASSPPVRSYEQYF. CDR3 DNA sequence: TGTGCCAGCTCACCACCTGTCAGGTCCTACGAGCAGTACTTC.

The J gene is TRBJ2-7, the V gene TRBV5-1; TRBD2 agrees at 7 bases. The CDR3 runs to 14 residues. V lost 0 bases and J lost 5; bases outside the gene matches: 5. Germline CDR1 reads SGHRS; CDR2 reads YFSETQ. In DNA, the CDR3 is TGCGCCAGCAGCTTGGGGCTAGCGGCGCACGAGCAGTACTTC. This codes for CASSLGLAAHEQYF.

The rearrangement joins TRBV7-9 to TRBJ2-4; TRBD2 might be the D (6 bases). Germline V gives CDR1 SEHNR, CDR2 FQNEAQ (reference sequence). The CDR3 is 14 residues long. V lost 0 bases, J lost 6 bases, and 9 bases lay in between. The CDR3 DNA is TGTGCCAGCAGCTTAGCGGCGGGGTTAAACATTCAGTACTTC. Protein sequence: CASSLAAGLNIQYF.

This clonotype was seen a handful of times. This chain uses TRBV18 with TRBJ2-6; TRBD1 is a possible D gene (5 bases). The CDR3 is made up of 17 amino acids. Germline values: CDR1 KGHSH, CDR2 LQKENI. Trimming removed 3 bases at V and 8 bases at J, with 20 bases between. The CDR3, as DNA: TGTGCCAGCTCACCGAAGAAGGCAGGGATAGGTACCAACGTCCTGACTTTC. Encoded protein: CASSPKKAGIGTNVLTF.

V gene TRBV5-1 combines with J gene TRBJ1-3, with 7 bases lining up with TRBD1. The junction had 6 bases not matched to a gene; V was cut back by 3 bases and J by 6 bases. In germline, CDR1 is SGHRS, CDR2 YFSETQ. The CDR3 runs to 14 residues. CDR3 bases: TGCGCCAGCAGCTACAGGGGAGCGGAAAACACCATATATTTT. Encoded protein: CASSYRGAENTIYF.

The chain combines TRBV7-8 with TRBJ1-5, with a possible D match to TRBD1 (5 bases). Germline V gene data show CDR1 as SGHVS and CDR2 as FQNEAQ. CDR3 length: 15 residues. The germline V and J ends were trimmed by 5 bases and 3 bases, with 14 bases remaining between them. CDR3 in DNA: TGTGCCAGCAGCAAAAGGGACGGGTTCAATCAGCCCCAGCATTTT. Translation gives CASSKRDGFNQPQHF.

This clonotype occurred a few times. V and J are TRBV11-2 and TRBJ2-7; no reliable D call. The CDR3 is made up of 14 amino acids. The germline CDR1 and CDR2 sequences are SGHAT and FQNNGV. With 7 bases removed from V and 7 bases from J, the gap between germline ends came to 20 bases. The CDR3 bases are TGTGCCAGCACCCTCCCCCATGGGATGAAGGAGCAGTACTTC. Translation: CASTLPHGMKEQYF.

This clonotype was seen repeatedly, ten times or more. The chain carries TRBV5-1 and TRBJ2-3; no firm D call. The CDR3 totals 12 residues. The germline V and J ends were trimmed by 5 bases and 3 bases, with 7 bases remaining between them. Germline V gives CDR1 SGHRS, CDR2 YFSETQ. CDR3 loop: CASSEGTDTQYF. CDR3 nucleotides: TGCGCCAGCAGTGAAGGGACAGATACGCAGTATTTT.